Below, 14 T cell receptor beta chains from the same sample are listed, as sequenced in a study of blood T cell repertoires in COVID-19. The assay was immunoSEQ multiplex PCR, and TCRdb's table has in-frame clones only and misses some. Of some 95,000 clones detected, about 78% appear once; the ten largest clones hold approximately 8.9%. The sequencing sample was made of peripheral blood. The origin of the receptors is a middle-aged man who had recovered from COVID-19.

The V call is TRBV7-9, the J call TRBJ2-1; 8 positions match TRBD2. The V segment lost 2 bases and the J segment 7 bases; nucleotides outside the gene matches: 10. CDR1 is SEHNR and CDR2 is FQNEAQ in the germline V gene (reference sequence). The CDR3 runs 16 residues. The CDR3 DNA sequence: TGTGCCAGCAGCTTATGGCCCAGCGGGAGTAGGAATGAGCAGTTCTTC. This encodes CASSLWPSGSRNEQFF. The full variable domain, in which reference TRBV7-9 and TRBJ2-1 provide the parts outside the CDR3, is DTGVSQNPRHKITKRGQNVTFRCDPISEHNRLYWYRQTLGQGPEFLTYFQNEAQLEKSRLLSDRFSAERPKGSFSTLEIQRTEQGDSAMYLCASSLWPSGSRNEQFFGPGTRLTVL.

The chain carries TRBV7-8 and TRBJ2-2; tentative D call: TRBD2 (6 bases). The V gene lost 2 bases and the J gene lost 6 bases, with 16 bases spanning the gap. The CDR3 is 16 residues long. Per the germline V gene, CDR1 is SGHVS and CDR2 is FQNEAQ. CDR3 nucleotides: TGTGCCAGCAGCTTAATATTGGGACTTAGGGCCGGGGAGCTGTTTTTT. Its protein product is CASSLILGLRAGELFF.

V gene TRBV7-8 combines with J gene TRBJ1-4; TRBD1 is a possible D gene (5 bases). V lost 5 bases and J lost 4, with 14 bases in between. CDR1 and CDR2 from the germline V gene are SGHVS and FQNEAQ. The CDR3 length is 15 residues. The DNA of the CDR3 is TGTGCCAGCAGCCGCCGGTGGGGGGTTAATGAAAAACTGTTTTTT. Encoded protein: CASSRRWGVNEKLFF.

The chain couples TRBV24-1 to TRBJ2-3, with D possibly matching TRBD1 (6 bases). Germline values: CDR1 KGHDR, CDR2 SFDVKD. The CDR3 length is 11 residues. Trimming stripped 9 bases from V and 8 bases from J, with 11 bases between. The CDR3 sequence is CATGQGSTQYF. The CDR3 region has the DNA TGTGCCACCGGCCAGGGGAGTACGCAGTATTTT.

The gene calls are TRBV5-1 and TRBJ2-1, with 14 nucleotides matching TRBD2. After removal of 7 bases from V and 7 bases from J, the junction contained 7 bases not matched to a gene. This CDR3 contains 15 residues. Germline loops: CDR1 SGHRS, CDR2 YFSETQ. CDR3 DNA: TGCGCCAGCGGCAGACTAGCGGGGGGGCAGAATGAGCAGTTCTTC. It specifies CASGRLAGGQNEQFF.

This clone appeared a few times. This chain connects TRBV10-3 to TRBJ2-7, with D maybe TRBD2 (6 bases). Germline V gene lookup returns CDR1 ENHRY and CDR2 SYGVKD. The CDR3 has 16 residues. Trimming removed 6 bases from V and 7 bases from J, with 25 bases in between. DNA of the CDR3: TGTGCCATCAGAGACTTAAGCGGGCGCTCAGGACAAGAGCAGTACTTC. Its translation is CAIRDLSGRSGQEQYF.

The genes are TRBV7-7 and TRBJ2-2; 9 bases are a match to TRBD2. Germline V lookup: CDR1 SSHAT, CDR2 FNYEAQ (reference sequence). The V and J ends lost 1 base and 2 bases, in that order; junction bases with no gene match: 8. The CDR3 runs 18 residues. CDR3 DNA sequence: TGTGCCAGCAGCTTAGGGATTAGCGGGAGCGTAAACACCGGGGAGCTGTTTTTT. This encodes CASSLGISGSVNTGELFF.

This clone was found a few times. The chain uses TRBV27 and TRBJ1-2; 8 nucleotides match TRBD1. The J segment lost 6 bases and the V segment lost 9 bases, leaving 3 bases of the junction unmatched. In germline, CDR1 is MNHEY, CDR2 SMNVEV (reference sequence). The CDR3 totals 11 residues. CDR3 sequence: CARLDRDGYTF. The CDR3 DNA sequence: TGTGCCAGGTTGGACAGGGATGGCTACACCTTC.

J is TRBJ2-7 and V is TRBV6-6, with 10 bases identical to TRBD1. Germline CDR1 MNHNY, CDR2 SVGAGI (reference sequence). V gave up 5 bases and J gave up 6 bases; unmatched junction bases: 7. This CDR3 is 14 amino acids long. CDR3 amino acids: CASSTGTGVGEQYF. CDR3 nucleotide sequence: TGTGCCAGCAGTACCGGGACAGGGGTAGGCGAGCAGTACTTC.

This sequence joins TRBV7-2 and TRBJ1-1; no reliable D call. The V gene lost 3 bases and the J gene lost 0 bases, with 5 bases spanning the gap. CDR3 length: 13 residues. Germline V gene data show CDR1 as SGHTA and CDR2 as FQGNSA. The CDR3 is CASSFSVNTEAFF. The CDR3 DNA sequence: TGTGCCAGCAGCTTTTCAGTGAACACTGAAGCTTTCTTT.

This clone was detected a few times. V gene TRBV19 combines with J gene TRBJ1-3; 10 nucleotides agree with TRBD1. Germline-derived CDR1 and CDR2 are LNHDA and SQIVND (reference sequence). This CDR3 has 18 amino acids. V shed 2 bases and J 2 bases; nucleotides not matched to a gene: 9. CDR3 coding DNA: TGTGCCAGTAGTATAAAGGCGGGACAGGGGTCCGCTGGAAACACCATATATTTT. Translated, it gives CASSIKAGQGSAGNTIYF.

V is TRBV2 and J is TRBJ1-1; maybe TRBD1 (5 bases). The germline CDR1 and CDR2 sequences are SNHLY and FYNNEI. CDR3 length: 15 residues. The ends were cut back, 6 bases at V and 4 bases at J, with 18 bases in the middle. The CDR3 sequence: CASSAPGWDRTEAFF. CDR3 nucleotides: TGTGCCAGCAGCGCTCCAGGGTGGGATCGCACTGAAGCTTTCTTT.

This sequence joins TRBV30 and TRBJ2-1; TRBD1 matches 8 bases. Germline V lookup: CDR1 GTSNPN, CDR2 SVGIG (reference sequence). The CDR3 is made up of 15 amino acids. V lost 3 bases and J lost 6; bases outside the gene matches: 10. In DNA form, the CDR3 reads TGTGCCTGGAGACGGCAGGGGGCTAATTTCAATGAGCAGTTCTTC. Protein: CAWRRQGANFNEQFF. The variable domain in full, with the rest retrieved from reference TRBV30 and TRBJ2-1, is SQTIHQWPATLVQPVGSPLSLECTVEGTSNPNLYWYRQAAGRGLQLLFYSVGIGQISSEVPQNLSASRPQDRQFILSSKKLLLSDSGFYLCAWRRQGANFNEQFFGPGTRLTVL.

The gene calls are TRBV5-1 and TRBJ2-3; TRBD2 matches at 9 bases. CDR3 length equals 16 residues. From germline, CDR1 is SGHRS and CDR2 YFSETQ. The V segment lost 2 bases and the J segment 4 bases; nucleotides outside the gene matches: 8. The CDR3 reads CASSFLERGAADTQYF. DNA of the CDR3: TGCGCCAGCAGCTTCTTAGAGCGGGGGGCCGCAGATACGCAGTATTTT.